Sequencing of this TCR beta chain was carried out in a study of OX40 agonist ivuxolimab in advanced cancers. Whole-study context: Among those enrolled, mean age was about 58 years (range about 23 to 79) and roughly 84% were male.

Assay: immunoSEQ multiplex PCR; the TCRdb copy retains only in-frame clones and omits some. The repertoire holds some 74,000 clones, approximately 86% seen once, with less than 4.5% in the top ten. Germline V CDR1 and CDR2: SGDLS, YYNGEE. CDR3 length: 15 amino acids. V was pared by 3 bases and J by 5 bases, with 7 bases of the junction left unmatched. This specimen was CD4+ or CD8+ T cells sorted from blood, taken in a trial of the OX40 agonist ivuxolimab. The chain is built from TRBV9 and TRBJ2-3; TRBD2 agrees at 9 bases. The TCR comes from an adult with an advanced solid tumor such as melanoma, head and neck, liver or kidney cancer. The CDR3 reads CASSELAGVLDTQYF. CDR3 in DNA: TGTGCCAGCAGCGAATTAGCGGGAGTGTTAGATACGCAGTATTTT.